This T cell receptor (beta chain) was documented in a study of T cell repertoires in cytomegalovirus infection. Study background: CMV infection plus the matching HLA type was flagged by public TCR beta signatures. Findings and caveats of the study: The ex vivo response showed dominance by HLA-C-restricted CMV-specific TCR beta clonotypes. Summed frequency of public TCR beta families distinguished CMV carriers with the relevant HLA.

TCRdb re-called the reads with MiXCR, one entry per CDR3 protein. The data contain 150,000 to 200,000 distinct CDR3 sequences, 8% to 10% of them singletons. V trimming: 2 bases; J trimming: 0 bases; junction bases outside the gene matches: 13. Germline V gene lookup returns CDR1 MNHEY and CDR2 SVGEGT. There are 20 residues in the CDR3. This clonotype was recorded many times. Its antigen is still unknown. Material for sequencing was PBMCs. The chain recombines TRBV6-2 or TRBV6-3 with TRBJ2-3; TRBD2 matches 11 bases. The receptor's source is a human donor in good health (CMV status not recorded). Some clones in this sample may be carry-over from other donors' samples. Here the CDR3 reads CASSYVPGLAGVPSTDTQYF. The CDR3 DNA sequence: TGTGCCAGCAGTTACGTCCCCGGACTAGCGGGCGTTCCTAGCACAGATACGCAGTATTTT.